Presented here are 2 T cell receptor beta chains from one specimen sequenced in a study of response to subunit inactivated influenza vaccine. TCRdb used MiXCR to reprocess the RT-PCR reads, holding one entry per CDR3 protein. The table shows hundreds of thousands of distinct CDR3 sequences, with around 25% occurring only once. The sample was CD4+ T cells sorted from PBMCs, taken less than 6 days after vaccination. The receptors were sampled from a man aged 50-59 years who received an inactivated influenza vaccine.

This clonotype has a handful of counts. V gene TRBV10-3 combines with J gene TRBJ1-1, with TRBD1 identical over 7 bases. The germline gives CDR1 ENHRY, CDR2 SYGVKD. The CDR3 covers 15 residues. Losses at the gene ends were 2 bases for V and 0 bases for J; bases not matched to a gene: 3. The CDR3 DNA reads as TGTGCCATCAGTGAGCGGGACAGTATGAACACTGAAGCTTTCTTT. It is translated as CAISERDSMNTEAFF.

This chain's CDR3 is CSVETSGGDTQYF. CDR3 nucleotides: TGCAGCGTTGAAACTAGCGGGGGAGATACGCAGTATTTT. This chain uses TRBV29-1 with TRBJ2-3; TRBD2 agrees at 11 bases. The CDR3 covers 13 residues. Germline assignment: CDR1 SQVTM and CDR2 ANQGSEA. V dropped 2 bases and J dropped 5; count of bases not matched to a gene: 0.